This passage covers 10 T cell receptor beta chains from one sample sequenced in a study of sequential checkpoint blockade in melanoma. As for treatment: randomized to nivolumab then ipilimumab (arm A) or the reverse (arm B). This table comes from immunoSEQ multiplex PCR, and its TCRdb copy is limited to in-frame clones, with some not included. The sample contains fewer than 30,000 clones, 65% to 85% of which appear only once. This specimen consisted of CD8+ T cells sorted from blood (inferred from file names), obtained from a patient given nivolumab and ipilimumab in sequence. These receptors all stem from a human donor with melanoma.

The CDR3 DNA reads TGTGCCAGCAGGAGGGCGAGGAACACTGAAGCTTTCTTT. Protein product: CASRRARNTEAFF. V usage is TRBV27 and J usage is TRBJ1-1; unclear D gene. Germline V CDR1 and CDR2: MNHEY, SMNVEV (reference sequence). V was clipped by 6 bases and J by 1 base, with 9 bases between them. The CDR3 is 13 amino acids.

The chain is built from TRBV7-6 and TRBJ2-3; 7 positions agree with TRBD2. Trimming at V came to 5 bases and at J to 3 bases, leaving 8 bases not matched to a gene. Germline CDR1 is SGHVS and CDR2 is FNYEAQ. The CDR3 is 15 amino acids. The CDR3 here is CASSNGRGPTDTQYF. The CDR3 DNA reads TGTGCCAGCAGCAATGGGAGGGGACCGACAGATACGCAGTATTTT.

The chain employs TRBV18 and TRBJ1-5, with unresolved D. The V gene's germline CDR1 is KGHSH and CDR2 LQKENI. This CDR3 is 13 amino acids long. V lost 4 bases, J lost 5 bases, and 9 bases lay in between. In DNA form, the CDR3 reads TGTGCCAGCTCACTGGCAAATTATCAGCCCCAGCATTTT. It specifies CASSLANYQPQHF.

The chain has TRBV6-5 and TRBJ2-5; 11 bases map to TRBD1. The better agreement between TRBJ2-7 and the DNA end casts doubt on the J call. The CDR3 has 14 residues. The germline CDR1 and CDR2 sequences are MNHEY and SVGAGI. The CDR3 sequence: CASSYGTGGYEQYF. The CDR3 region has the DNA TGTGCCAGCAGTTACGGGACAGGGGGCTACGAGCAGTACTTC.

This clone was seen a handful of times. V and J are TRBV7-9 and TRBJ1-2, with 8 bases identical to TRBD1. The CDR3 consists of 16 residues. The V and J ends lost 6 bases and 4 bases, in that order; junction bases with no gene match: 13. Germline V gene data show CDR1 as SEHNR and CDR2 as FQNEAQ (reference sequence). In DNA form, the CDR3 reads TGTGCCAGCAGTCCTCGTCTGGGGACAGGCCTCTATGGCTACACCTTC. Encoded protein: CASSPRLGTGLYGYTF.

This clone was seen more than once but under ten times. The V call is TRBV11-2, the J call TRBJ2-2, with D hard to call. The CDR3 runs 14 residues. The V and J ends lost 5 bases and 1 base respectively, with 8 bases between them. Germline-derived CDR1 and CDR2 are SGHAT and FQNNGV. As DNA, the CDR3 is TGTGCCAGCAGCCGAAGAGGGAACACCGGGGAGCTGTTTTTT. It is translated as CASSRRGNTGELFF.

The gene calls are TRBV27 and TRBJ2-7; TRBD2 might be the D (6 bases). The V end was cut by 4 bases, the J end by 3 bases, with 10 bases between. The germline V gene encodes CDR1 MNHEY and CDR2 SMNVEV (reference sequence). CDR3 size: 13 residues. The CDR3 sequence: CASSYIGSYEQYF. Written as DNA, the CDR3 is TGTGCCAGCAGTTATATCGGGAGCTACGAGCAGTACTTC.

The genes are TRBV5-4 and TRBJ2-2, with D unresolved. The CDR3 runs 14 residues. With 5 bases removed from V and 10 bases from J, the gap between germline ends came to 18 bases. The germline V gene encodes CDR1 SGHNT and CDR2 YYREEE (reference sequence). In nucleotides, the CDR3 is TGTGCCAGCAGGCCCTCACTTAGTCCCGTGGAGCTGTTTTTT. It translates to CASRPSLSPVELFF. The variable domain in full, with the rest retrieved from reference TRBV5-4 and TRBJ2-2, is ETGVTQSPTHLIKTRGQQVTLRCSSQSGHNTVSWYQQALGQGPQFIFQYYREEENGRGNFPPRFSGLQFPNYSSELNVNALELDDSALYLCASRPSLSPVELFFGEGSRLTVL.

The chain joins TRBV7-2 to TRBJ2-2; D may be TRBD1 (6 bases). CDR1 is SGHTA and CDR2 is FQGNSA in the germline V gene. V was trimmed by 7 bases and J by 7 bases, leaving 13 bases between them. This CDR3 spans 13 amino acids. The CDR3 bases are TGTGCCAGCACCGCACAGGGAATCGGGGAGCTGTTTTTT. Protein sequence: CASTAQGIGELFF.

The count of this clone is one. This chain uses TRBV9 with TRBJ2-5; 11 bases fit TRBD2. Germline lookup yields CDR1 SGDLS and CDR2 YYNGEE. The trim removed 3 bases at V and 5 bases at J, leaving 3 bases unmatched. The CDR3 has 14 residues. CDR3 sequence reads: CASSATSGAETQYF. As DNA, the CDR3 is TGTGCCAGCAGCGCGACTAGCGGGGCTGAGACCCAGTACTTC.